Listed here are 5 T cell receptor beta chains from one sample, sequenced in a study of graft-versus-host responses after intestinal transplantation. Sequenced by immunoSEQ multiplex PCR; TCRdb stores in-frame clones only, minus some. The sample lists about 88,000 clones, under 90% seen once, with 0.095% to 0.11% in the top ten. Their antigens remain unidentified. The input for sequencing was unstimulated CD4+ T cells sorted from spleen or lymph node cells, taken before intestinal transplant. These receptors came from a human donor who received an intestinal transplant.

The genes are TRBV2 and TRBJ2-2, with TRBD1 matching over 9 bases. The CDR3 sequence is 15 residues long. Germline values: CDR1 SNHLY, CDR2 FYNNEI. The junction had 3 bases not matched to a gene; V was cut back by 6 bases and J by 1 base. The CDR3 DNA follows: TGTGCCAGCAGGAAGGGACAGGGGAACACCGGGGAGCTGTTTTTT. Protein sequence: CASRKGQGNTGELFF.

As for this clone: This same CDR3 is encoded by further DNA sequences in the sample. This sequence joins TRBV6-5 and TRBJ1-4; 12 bases are shared with TRBD1. The trim removed 2 bases at V and 10 bases at J, leaving 5 bases unmatched. CDR3 length equals 15 residues. Germline CDR1 reads MNHEY; CDR2 reads SVGAGI. For the CDR3, the DNA is TGTGCCAGCAGTTACCCAGGGACAGGGGGCGGAAAACTGTTTTTT. Its translation is CASSYPGTGGGKLFF.

This sequence joins TRBV29-1 and TRBJ2-1; no definite D call. CDR3 length: 13 residues. Germline V CDR1 and CDR2: SQVTM, ANQGSEA. Trimming shortened V by 5 bases and J by 7 bases, and 15 bases separated the two germline ends. Here the CDR3 reads CSVTTVTWNEQFF. The CDR3 nucleotides read TGCAGCGTTACTACCGTCACCTGGAATGAGCAGTTCTTC.

The chain combines TRBV5-1 with TRBJ2-7; no definite D call. The V end was cut by 4 bases, the J end by 0 bases, with 8 bases between. Germline values: CDR1 SGHRS, CDR2 YFSETQ. There are 13 residues in the CDR3. The CDR3 spells CASSPSSSYEQYF. The CDR3 bases are TGCGCCAGCAGCCCCTCGAGCTCCTACGAGCAGTACTTC. Drawing the rest from reference TRBV5-1 and TRBJ2-7, the complete variable domain is KAGVTQTPRYLIKTRGQQVTLSCSPISGHRSVSWYQQTPGQGLQFLFEYFSETQRNKGNFPGRFSGRQFSNSRSEMNVSTLELGDSALYLCASSPSSSYEQYFGPGTRLTVT.

The gene calls are TRBV5-1 and TRBJ1-1; 7 bases map to TRBD1. CDR3 length equals 13 residues. Germline assignment: CDR1 SGHRS and CDR2 YFSETQ. Trimming cost V 4 bases and J 4 bases; bases outside gene matches: 4. CDR3 loop: CASSATGSTEAFF. CDR3 nucleotide sequence: TGCGCCAGCAGCGCGACAGGGAGCACTGAAGCTTTCTTT.